Listed here are 6 T cell receptor beta chains from one sample, sequenced in a study of CD8+ T cells in alopecia areata. As the sequencing template, cDNA was produced by extracting RNA and reverse transcribing it. The data were produced by immunoSEQ multiplex PCR, yet TCRdb's version contains in-frame clones alone and is incomplete. The sample has more than 200,000 clones, less than 80% seen once. The material sequenced was CD4+ T cells sorted from blood, taken at week 0. These receptors all stem from a human donor with alopecia areata.

CDR3 nucleotides: TGTGCCAGCAGTCCCAGGGGTGGTCAGCCCCAGCATTTT. It translates to CASSPRGGQPQHF. V and J are TRBV2 and TRBJ1-5, with TRBD1 as a possible D gene (6 bases). Germline lookup yields CDR1 SNHLY and CDR2 FYNNEI. CDR3 size: 13 residues. The V end lost 5 bases, the J end lost 6 bases, and 11 bases lay between the germline ends. The variable domain in full, with the rest retrieved from reference TRBV2 and TRBJ1-5, is EPEVTQTPSHQVTQMGQEVILRCVPISNHLYFYWYRQILGQKVEFLVSFYNNEISEKSEIFDDQFSVERPDGSNFTLKIRSTKLEDSAMYFCASSPRGGQPQHFGDGTRLSIL.

The chain couples TRBV4-1 to TRBJ2-1; D perhaps matches TRBD1 (5 bases). The ends were cut back, 0 bases at V and 8 bases at J, with 14 bases in the middle. Germline CDR1 MGHRA, CDR2 YSYEKL. The CDR3 has 15 amino acids. CDR3 sequence (DNA): TGCGCCAGCAGCCAAGATGGCAGGGCGACAGATGAGCAGTTCTTC. Translation gives CASSQDGRATDEQFF.

The J gene is TRBJ2-5, the V gene TRBV29-1, with TRBD2 identical over 8 bases. The ends lost 3 bases at V and 5 bases at J; junction bases unmatched: 20. Germline V gives CDR1 SQVTM, CDR2 ANQGSEA. CDR3 length: 18 residues. CDR3 bases: TGCAGCGTTGATGACCTCGGGGTAGCGGGGAGCAAGGGTGAGACCCAGTACTTC. This codes for CSVDDLGVAGSKGETQYF.

This clone was found a few times. V gene TRBV30 combines with J gene TRBJ1-2; a possible D gene is TRBD1 (5 bases). This CDR3 contains 12 residues. Trimming cost V 5 bases and J 8 bases, with 15 bases left between them. Germline CDR1 is GTSNPN and CDR2 is SVGIG (reference sequence). CDR3 protein: CAWAPGAEGYTF. CDR3 in DNA: TGTGCCTGGGCCCCCGGGGCCGAGGGCTACACCTTC.

This clone was picked up a small number of times. The genes are TRBV29-1 and TRBJ2-2, with D possibly being TRBD2 (6 bases). V was cut by 6 bases and J by 1 base, with 9 bases left in between. Germline V gives CDR1 SQVTM, CDR2 ANQGSEA. CDR3 length: 13 amino acids. The CDR3, as DNA: TGCAGCGTCGGGACTTTGAACACCGGGGAGCTGTTTTTT. This sequence encodes CSVGTLNTGELFF.

V gene TRBV27 combines with J gene TRBJ2-5; D not certain. This CDR3 comprises 13 residues. Looked up from germline, CDR1 is MNHEY and CDR2 is SMNVEV (reference sequence). V was trimmed by 0 bases and J by 2 bases, leaving 4 bases between them. The DNA for the CDR3 is TGTGCCAGCAGTTTATCTAGTCAAGAGACCCAGTACTTC. Translating it yields CASSLSSQETQYF.